Each of the 18 T cell receptor beta chains below was sequenced from the same sample in a study of cytomegalovirus exposure and HLA in healthy donors. PCR employed 60 Vbeta and 13 Jbeta primers. Repertoires were generated with immunoSEQ multiplex PCR, while TCRdb's copy carries only in-frame clones and drops some. Of 200,000 or so clones in the sample, about three quarters were seen once. What was sequenced was PBMCs. The receptors shown here come from a man between 35 and 55 years old in good health and CMV-seronegative.

The chain uses TRBV2 and TRBJ1-5; D not resolved. V lost 3 bases, J lost 0 bases, and 6 bases lay in between. The CDR3 has 14 amino acids. Germline CDR1 reads SNHLY; CDR2 reads FYNNEI. CDR3 region: CASSDTYSNQPQHF. CDR3 DNA sequence: TGTGCCAGCAGTGACACCTATAGCAATCAGCCCCAGCATTTT.

This clone was picked up a small number of times. The rearrangement links TRBV19 to TRBJ2-7, with TRBD2 matching over 10 bases. With 4 bases clipped from V and 2 bases from J, the junction kept 5 bases outside the gene matches. This CDR3 spans 15 amino acids. CDR1 LNHDA and CDR2 SQIVND come from the germline V gene (reference sequence). For the CDR3, the DNA is TGTGCCAGTAGTACCACTAGCGGGGCCGCCTACGAGCAGTACTTC. Amino acid sequence: CASSTTSGAAYEQYF.

J is TRBJ2-7 and V is TRBV7-6, with unresolved D. The CDR3 is 13 residues long. The V end was cut by 1 base, the J end by 2 bases, with 6 bases between. The germline gives CDR1 SGHVS, CDR2 FNYEAQ. Here the CDR3 DNA reads TGTGCCAGCAGCTTAGACAGACCCTACGAGCAGTACTTC. Amino acid sequence: CASSLDRPYEQYF. The entire variable domain, with the rest obtained from reference TRBV7-6 and TRBJ2-7, is as follows: GAGVSQSPRYKVTKRGQDVALRCDPISGHVSLYWYRQALGQGPEFLTYFNYEAQQDKSGLPNDRFSAERPEGSISTLTIQRTEQRDSAMYRCASSLDRPYEQYFGPGTRLTVT.

The rearrangement uses TRBV9 and TRBJ1-2; 8 bases align to TRBD1. V was pared by 3 bases and J by 3 bases, with 7 bases of the junction left unmatched. The CDR3 is 15 residues long. The germline gives CDR1 SGDLS, CDR2 YYNGEE. CDR3 in DNA: TGTGCCAGCAGCGCCAGACAGGGGAGGGACTATGGCTACACCTTC. Residues: CASSARQGRDYGYTF.

The genes are TRBV9 and TRBJ2-2; 8 bases map to TRBD2. This CDR3 comprises 17 residues. Germline-derived CDR1 and CDR2 are SGDLS and YYNGEE. J lost 6 bases, V lost 6 bases, and 16 bases had no gene match. The CDR3 coding sequence is TGTGCCAGCACCGACTCGGGGGGGACAACCTCTCCCGGGGAGCTGTTTTTT. Its translation: CASTDSGGTTSPGELFF. The full variable domain, in which reference TRBV9 and TRBJ2-2 provide the parts outside the CDR3, is DSGVTQTPKHLITATGQRVTLRCSPRSGDLSVYWYQQSLDQGLQFLIQYYNGEERAKGNILERFSAQQFPDLHSELNLSSLELGDSALYFCASTDSGGTTSPGELFFGEGSRLTVL.

The chain has TRBV5-1 and TRBJ2-1; TRBD2 aligns across 7 bases. The CDR3 consists of 15 residues. J gave up 5 bases and V 0 bases, and 5 bases lay outside the gene matches. Germline assignment: CDR1 SGHRS and CDR2 YFSETQ. CDR3 residues: CASSLGAGPHNEQFF. The DNA of the CDR3 is TGCGCCAGCAGCTTGGGAGCGGGGCCCCACAATGAGCAGTTCTTC.

V gene TRBV11-2 combines with J gene TRBJ2-3, with unresolved D. The CDR3 totals 14 residues. Trimming removed 1 base at V and 6 bases at J, with 11 bases between. Per germline, CDR1 SGHAT and CDR2 FQNNGV. This CDR3 is CASSLVGPVDTQYF. Written as DNA, the CDR3 is TGTGCCAGCAGCTTAGTTGGGCCGGTGGATACGCAGTATTTT.

The gene calls are TRBV19 and TRBJ2-5, with unresolved D. The J call may be incorrect, as the DNA end agrees better with TRBJ2-7. There are 15 residues in the CDR3. Germline loops: CDR1 LNHDA, CDR2 SQIVND (reference sequence). The CDR3 reads CASSIDRRSSYEQYF. CDR3 nucleotide sequence: TGTGCCAGTAGTATAGATCGGCGGAGCTCCTACGAGCAGTACTTC.

This chain uses TRBV7-9 with TRBJ1-2; D is unresolved. The V and J ends lost 2 bases and 5 bases respectively, with 9 bases between them. Germline V gives CDR1 SEHNR, CDR2 FQNEAQ (reference sequence). The CDR3 extends over 13 amino acids. The DNA of the CDR3 is TGTGCCAGCAGCTTATATACAGATTATGGCTACACCTTC. This gives the protein CASSLYTDYGYTF.

Turning to this clone: Its ends do not fully match the called genes, so a read error is possible. The CDR3 protein is CASSPRAGGSPKDTQYF. CDR3 DNA: TGTGCCAGCTCACCACGAGCGGGAGGGTCTCCTAAAGACACCCAGTACTTC. J is TRBJ2-5 and V is TRBV18; the match to TRBD2 covers 10 bases. This CDR3 is built from 17 residues. Germline loops: CDR1 KGHSH, CDR2 LQKENI.

This clone was counted between two and nine times. The V call is TRBV7-9, the J call TRBJ1-5; no clear D. Germline-derived CDR1 and CDR2 are SEHNR and FQNEAQ (reference sequence). V dropped 1 base and J dropped 6 bases, with 10 bases sitting between them. CDR3 length: 14 residues. This CDR3 reads CASSLGGIIQPQHF. CDR3 coding DNA: TGTGCCAGCAGCTTAGGAGGGATTATTCAGCCCCAGCATTTT.

This clone has more than one count but fewer than ten. V gene TRBV7-9 combines with J gene TRBJ2-7, with TRBD1 matching 8 bases. Trimming at V came to 6 bases and at J to 2 bases, leaving 9 bases not matched to a gene. This CDR3 contains 15 residues. Germline V gives CDR1 SEHNR, CDR2 FQNEAQ (reference sequence). The CDR3 loop is CASSPIDRGAYEQYF. As DNA, the CDR3 is TGTGCCAGCAGTCCTATAGACAGGGGCGCCTACGAGCAGTACTTC.

The rearrangement joins TRBV25-1 to TRBJ1-2; D not certain. Trimming removed 5 bases from V and 5 bases from J, with 6 bases in between. This CDR3 contains 11 residues. Looked up from germline, CDR1 is MGHDK and CDR2 is SYGVNS. The CDR3 is CASSQTYGYTF. As DNA, the CDR3 is TGTGCCAGCAGTCAAACATATGGCTACACCTTC.

The genes are TRBV7-3 and TRBJ1-1; D unclear. This CDR3 has 15 residues. CDR1 and CDR2 from the germline V gene are SGHTA and FQGTGA. V lost 5 bases to trimming and J lost 1 base, with 14 bases between them. Here the CDR3 reads CASSPEPLPNTEAFF. CDR3 sequence (DNA): TGTGCCAGCAGCCCCGAACCACTTCCGAACACTGAAGCTTTCTTT.

The rearrangement links TRBV28 to TRBJ1-2, with 8 bases identical to TRBD1. Germline V gene sequence: CDR1 MDHEN, CDR2 SYDVKM. This CDR3 spans 14 amino acids. V lost 8 bases, J lost 1 base, and 6 bases stayed unmatched. The CDR3 DNA sequence: TGTGCCAGCTTAGGACAGGGAAATAACTATGGCTACACCTTC. Amino acids: CASLGQGNNYGYTF.

The chain couples TRBV14 to TRBJ2-5; TRBD1 matches at 9 bases. The germline V gene encodes CDR1 SGHDN and CDR2 FVKESK. Trimming at V came to 2 bases and at J to 4 bases, leaving 2 bases not matched to a gene. The CDR3 has 14 amino acids. CDR3 nucleotide sequence: TGTGCCAGCAGCCAACGGGACAGGGCAGAGACCCAGTACTTC. Protein sequence: CASSQRDRAETQYF.

The chain has TRBV7-9 and TRBJ1-1, with 9 bases matching TRBD1. This CDR3 contains 16 residues. J lost 4 bases, V lost 6 bases, and 12 bases had no gene match. Germline V gene data show CDR1 as SEHNR and CDR2 as FQNEAQ (reference sequence). CDR3 bases: TGTGCCAGCAGGGGACAGGGTAAGCGGTCGGTCACTGAAGCTTTCTTT. This codes for CASRGQGKRSVTEAFF.

The chain joins TRBV4-1 to TRBJ2-7, with a weak D call TRBD1 (6 bases). Germline V gene sequence: CDR1 MGHRA, CDR2 YSYEKL. Trimming took off 3 bases at V and 2 bases at J, with 14 bases between the two ends. The CDR3 sequence is 15 residues long. The CDR3 loop is CASSQENRVPYEQYF. The CDR3 bases are TGCGCCAGCAGCCAGGAAAACAGGGTCCCCTACGAGCAGTACTTC.